This is a list of T cell receptor beta chains from one sample in a study of somatic mutations in cytotoxic T cells in rheumatoid arthritis. The table came from immunoSEQ multiplex PCR; TCRdb's copy has only in-frame clones and leaves some out. The repertoire holds thousands of clones, with roughly nine tenths as singletons. Sequencing was carried out using CD8+ T cells sorted from blood. All receptors derive from a woman between 65 and 79 years old with rheumatoid arthritis. The CDR3 runs from the conserved cysteine through the conserved F or W. The D gene is left open where the match is weak. The size entry is marked missing in some rows and otherwise reads once, few, many or a size class.

D gene: .
V gene: TRBV19
J gene: TRBJ1-5
clone size: .
CDR3 protein: CASNIEGGQPQHF
CDR3 DNA: TGTGCCAGTAATATCGAGGGAGGTCAGCCCCAGCATTTT

D gene: .
V gene: TRBV2
J gene: TRBJ2-4
clone size: once
CDR3 protein: CASMRWSLLAKNIQYF
CDR3 DNA: TGTGCCAGCATGAGATGGAGTCTTTTAGCCAAAAACATTCAGTACTTC

D gene: .
V gene: TRBV5-1
J gene: TRBJ1-3
clone size: .
CDR3 protein: CASSLSWRDGYSGNTIYF
CDR3 DNA: TGCGCTAGCAGCTTGTCTTGGAGGGACGGCTACTCTGGAAACACCATATATTTT

D gene: TRBD1
V gene: TRBV7-7
J gene: TRBJ2-1
clone size: .
CDR3 protein: CASSLAPHRDRGNEQFF
CDR3 DNA: TGTGCCAGCAGCTTAGCTCCGCACCGGGACAGGGGCAATGAGCAGTTCTTC

D gene: .
V gene: TRBV6-6
J gene: TRBJ1-4
clone size: .
CDR3 protein: CASSNLTRSDQKLFF
CDR3 DNA: TGTGCCAGCAGTAACCTTACTAGGTCAGATCAAAAACTGTTTTTT

D gene: TRBD1
V gene: TRBV27
J gene: TRBJ1-2
clone size: .
CDR3 protein: CASRTGGDGYTF
CDR3 DNA: TGTGCCAGCCGGACAGGGGGCGATGGCTACACCTTC

D gene: .
V gene: TRBV10-1
J gene: TRBJ2-1
clone size: .
CDR3 protein: CATVDRYNEQFF
CDR3 DNA: TGCGCCACCGTTGACAGGTACAATGAGCAGTTCTTC

D gene: TRBD1
V gene: TRBV18
J gene: TRBJ2-2
clone size: .
CDR3 protein: CASPPPGQGDTGELFF
CDR3 DNA: TGTGCCAGCCCCCCCCCGGGACAGGGGGACACCGGGGAGCTGTTTTTT

D gene: .
V gene: TRBV9
J gene: TRBJ2-1
clone size: .
CDR3 protein: CASSVRPQEGASYNEQFF
CDR3 DNA: TGTGCCAGCAGCGTACGGCCCCAGGAGGGAGCCTCCTACAATGAGCAGTTCTTC

D gene: TRBD2
V gene: TRBV19
J gene: TRBJ2-3
clone size: once
CDR3 protein: CASSALAGAVDTQYF
CDR3 DNA: TGTGCCAGTAGTGCACTAGCGGGAGCTGTAGATACGCAGTATTTT

D gene: .
V gene: TRBV29-1
J gene: TRBJ1-4
clone size: .
CDR3 protein: CSARTVSPTNEKLFF
CDR3 DNA: TGCAGCGCCAGGACAGTTTCCCCAACTAATGAAAAACTGTTTTTT

D gene: .
V gene: TRBV27
J gene: TRBJ1-2
clone size: few
CDR3 protein: CASSLNRGTSGYGYTF
CDR3 DNA: TGTGCCAGCAGTTTAAATAGGGGGACCAGCGGCTATGGCTACACCTTC

D gene: .
V gene: TRBV14
J gene: TRBJ1-2
clone size: .
CDR3 protein: CASSQLGGTVANYGYTF
CDR3 DNA: TGTGCCAGCAGCCAACTGGGGGGTACAGTAGCTAACTATGGCTACACCTTC

D gene: .
V gene: TRBV6-1
J gene: TRBJ2-7
clone size: .
CDR3 protein: CATGSRRSIPAQQYF
CDR3 DNA: TGTGCCACCGGGAGCCGGCGATCCATTCCCGCACAGCAGTACTTC

D gene: TRBD1
V gene: TRBV4-1
J gene: TRBJ1-2
clone size: .
CDR3 protein: CASSQAGQDNYGYTF
CDR3 DNA: TGCGCCAGCAGCCAAGCCGGACAGGATAACTATGGCTACACCTTC

D gene: .
V gene: TRBV5-6
J gene: TRBJ2-7
clone size: .
CDR3 protein: CASSLDIRTIREQYF
CDR3 DNA: TGTGCCAGCAGCTTGGATATAAGAACTATACGGGAGCAGTACTTC

D gene: TRBD2
V gene: TRBV4-1
J gene: TRBJ2-1
clone size: .
CDR3 protein: CASSRNLAGGGNEQFF
CDR3 DNA: TGCGCCAGCAGCCGGAACCTAGCGGGAGGGGGTAATGAGCAGTTCTTC

D gene: .
V gene: TRBV5-6
J gene: TRBJ1-5
clone size: .
CDR3 protein: CASSSQAFQPQHF
CDR3 DNA: TGTGCCAGCAGCAGCCAGGCCTTTCAGCCCCAGCATTTT

D gene: TRBD1
V gene: TRBV9
J gene: TRBJ2-3
clone size: .
CDR3 protein: CASSFAGTGSTDTQYF
CDR3 DNA: TGTGCCAGCAGCTTCGCCGGGACAGGGTCTACAGATACGCAGTATTTT

D gene: .
V gene: TRBV7-9
J gene: TRBJ2-7
clone size: .
CDR3 protein: CASSAPGLPYEQYF
CDR3 DNA: TGTGCCAGCAGCGCACCGGGACTCCCCTACGAGCAGTACTTC

D gene: .
V gene: TRBV5-1
J gene: TRBJ2-2
clone size: .
CDR3 protein: CASCVGGNTGELFF
CDR3 DNA: TGCGCCAGCTGCGTAGGGGGAAACACCGGGGAGCTGTTTTTT

D gene: TRBD1
V gene: TRBV18
J gene: TRBJ2-3
clone size: .
CDR3 protein: CASSPPRQGLDTQYF
CDR3 DNA: TGTGCCAGCTCACCACCGAGACAGGGATTAGATACGCAGTATTTT

D gene: TRBD2
V gene: TRBV27
J gene: TRBJ2-1
clone size: .
CDR3 protein: CAIRTSVGDNEQFF
CDR3 DNA: TGTGCCATCCGGACTAGTGTGGGGGACAATGAGCAGTTCTTC

D gene: TRBD1
V gene: TRBV7-9
J gene: TRBJ1-4
clone size: .
CDR3 protein: CASSLAGTGNNEKLFF
CDR3 DNA: TGTGCCAGCAGCTTAGCTGGGACAGGGAACAATGAAAAACTGTTTTTT

D gene: TRBD1
V gene: TRBV7-3
J gene: TRBJ1-2
clone size: few
CDR3 protein: CASSWDRTLYYGYTF
CDR3 DNA: TGTGCCAGCAGCTGGGACAGGACCTTATACTATGGCTACACCTTC